Presented here are 4 T cell receptor beta chains from one specimen sequenced in a study of cytomegalovirus exposure and HLA in healthy donors. This PCR relied on a set of 60 Vbeta primers and 13 Jbeta primers. Some clones are missing from TCRdb's copy, which holds only in-frame ones; the method was immunoSEQ multiplex PCR. The repertoire includes over 250,000 clones, roughly 85% of them detected once, and roughly 4% sits in the top ten. Sequenced sample: PBMCs. The receptor set was obtained from a man aged 35-49 years in good health and CMV-seropositive.

V is TRBV5-4 and J is TRBJ1-5; D possibly corresponds to TRBD1 (5 bases). Germline V gene sequence: CDR1 SGHNT, CDR2 YYREEE (reference sequence). The V gene lost 4 bases and the J gene lost 2 bases, with 19 bases spanning the gap. The CDR3 is 17 residues long. The CDR3 DNA is TGTGCCAGCAGCCCGGGGCCGGGAGGAGGGGGCAATCAGCCCCAGCATTTT. Encoded protein: CASSPGPGGGGNQPQHF.

This chain joins TRBV11-3 and TRBJ2-3; 8 nucleotides line up with TRBD2. V lost 4 bases, J lost 4 bases, and 4 bases stayed unmatched. Germline V lookup: CDR1 SGHNT, CDR2 YENEEA. This CDR3 has 14 residues. CDR3 DNA sequence: TGTGCCAGCAGCTACAGCGGGAGCCCAGATACGCAGTATTTT. Encoded protein: CASSYSGSPDTQYF.

The J gene is TRBJ2-5, the V gene TRBV28; D possibly corresponds to TRBD2 (5 bases). The CDR3 extends over 13 amino acids. Per the germline V gene, CDR1 is MDHEN and CDR2 is SYDVKM. V lost 6 bases, J lost 5 bases, and 13 bases lay in between. For the CDR3, the DNA is TGTGCCAGCAGCCAACTAGGCGGGGAGACCCAGTACTTC. The encoded protein is CASSQLGGETQYF.

The chain has TRBV5-1 and TRBJ2-7, with TRBD2 matching over 9 bases. This CDR3 comprises 16 residues. Germline lookup yields CDR1 SGHRS and CDR2 YFSETQ. Trimming took 0 bases from V and 4 from J; bases not matched to a gene: 8. As DNA, the CDR3 is TGCGCCAGCAGCTTGGGGGCGGCGGGAGGGCGTTACGAGCAGTACTTC. Translation: CASSLGAAGGRYEQYF.